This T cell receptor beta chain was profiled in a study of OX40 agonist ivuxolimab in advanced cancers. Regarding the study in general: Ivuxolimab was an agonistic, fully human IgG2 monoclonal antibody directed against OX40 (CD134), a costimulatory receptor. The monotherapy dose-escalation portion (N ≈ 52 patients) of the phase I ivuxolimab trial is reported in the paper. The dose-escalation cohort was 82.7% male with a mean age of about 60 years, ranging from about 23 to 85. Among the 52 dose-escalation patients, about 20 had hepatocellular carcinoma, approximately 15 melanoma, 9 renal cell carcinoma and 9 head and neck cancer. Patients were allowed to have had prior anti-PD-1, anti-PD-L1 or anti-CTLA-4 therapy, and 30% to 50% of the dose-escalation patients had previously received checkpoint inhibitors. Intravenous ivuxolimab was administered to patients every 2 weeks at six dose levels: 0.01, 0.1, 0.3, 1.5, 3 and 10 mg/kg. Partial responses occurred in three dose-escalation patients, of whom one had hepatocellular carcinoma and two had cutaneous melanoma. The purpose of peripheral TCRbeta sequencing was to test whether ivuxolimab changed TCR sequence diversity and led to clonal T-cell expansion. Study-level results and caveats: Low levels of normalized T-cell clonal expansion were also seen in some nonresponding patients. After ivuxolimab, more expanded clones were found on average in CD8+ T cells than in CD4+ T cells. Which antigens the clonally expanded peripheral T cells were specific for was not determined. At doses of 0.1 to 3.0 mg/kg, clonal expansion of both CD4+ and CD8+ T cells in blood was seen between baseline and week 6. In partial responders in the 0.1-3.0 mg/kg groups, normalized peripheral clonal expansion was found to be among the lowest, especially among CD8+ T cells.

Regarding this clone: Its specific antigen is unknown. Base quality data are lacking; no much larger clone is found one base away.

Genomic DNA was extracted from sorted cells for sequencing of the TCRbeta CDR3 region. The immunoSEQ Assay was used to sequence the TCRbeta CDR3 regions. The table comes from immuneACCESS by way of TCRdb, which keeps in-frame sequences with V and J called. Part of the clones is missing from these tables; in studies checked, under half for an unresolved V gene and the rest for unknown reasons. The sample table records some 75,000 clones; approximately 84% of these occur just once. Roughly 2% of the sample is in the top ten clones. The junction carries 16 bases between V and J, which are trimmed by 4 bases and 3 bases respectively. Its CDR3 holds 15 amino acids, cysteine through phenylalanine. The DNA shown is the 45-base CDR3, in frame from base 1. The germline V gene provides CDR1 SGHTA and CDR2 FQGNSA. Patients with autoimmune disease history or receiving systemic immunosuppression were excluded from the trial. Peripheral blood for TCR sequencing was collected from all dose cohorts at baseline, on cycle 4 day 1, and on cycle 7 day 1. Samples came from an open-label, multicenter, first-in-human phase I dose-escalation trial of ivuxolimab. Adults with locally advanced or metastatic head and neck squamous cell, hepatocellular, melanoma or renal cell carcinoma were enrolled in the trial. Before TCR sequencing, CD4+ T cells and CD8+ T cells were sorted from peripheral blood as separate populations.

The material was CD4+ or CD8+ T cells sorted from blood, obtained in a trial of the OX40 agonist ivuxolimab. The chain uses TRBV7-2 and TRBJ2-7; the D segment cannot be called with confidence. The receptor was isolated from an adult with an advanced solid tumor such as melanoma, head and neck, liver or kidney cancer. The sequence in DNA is TGTGCCAGCAGCTCCAGTGGAGCCGCTTTCTACGAGCAGTACTTC. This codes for CASSSSGAAFYEQYF.